These T cell receptor beta chains were read from a single sample in a study of blood T cell repertoires in COVID-19. Clones were read by immunoSEQ multiplex PCR, and TCRdb kept only the in-frame ones, dropping some. In the table there are 200,000 or so clones, roughly 80% of which are singletons. The sample was PBMCs or T cells enriched from blood (not recorded which). These receptors were taken from a man aged 55 to 69 who had recovered from COVID-19. The conserved cysteine and the conserved F or W are not part of the CDR3 here. Fields, in order: V gene, J gene, D gene, CDR3 protein. A D gene is named only where the DNA matches it firmly.

TRBV18,TRBJ2-7,.,ASSPAPVSYEQY
TRBV4-2,TRBJ1-3,.,ASSQDLRNTIY
TRBV7-2,TRBJ2-2,TRBD2,ASSFPGLAGSGELF
TRBV2,TRBJ1-1,.,ASSESGVEAF
TRBV5-1,TRBJ2-2,.,ASSLLARAQSGELF
TRBV13,TRBJ1-5,TRBD1,ASSLGRQGRQPQH
TRBV2,TRBJ1-6,.,ASSEGQGSSPLH
TRBV10-3,TRBJ1-5,TRBD1,AISEDRGRGQPQH
TRBV5-1,TRBJ2-2,.,ASSKESLNTGELF
TRBV5-1,TRBJ1-3,.,ASSLGRAGNTIY
TRBV25-1,TRBJ2-6,.,ASSESTGGSGANVLT
TRBV9,TRBJ2-5,TRBD1,ASSVGQGAWETQY
TRBV6-1,TRBJ1-6,.,ASSVLQATPKSSYNSPLH
TRBV6-2/TRBV6-3,TRBJ2-7,TRBD1,ASSSDPGQTYEQY
TRBV4-3,TRBJ1-2,TRBD1,ASRPGTGFLQATGYT
TRBV10-2,TRBJ2-3,TRBD2,ASSESGSGGPEITQY
TRBV6-2/TRBV6-3,TRBJ1-1,TRBD1,ASSRTGTEAF
TRBV3-1/TRBV3-2,TRBJ1-5,TRBD1,ASSQTGDGQPQH
TRBV7-3,TRBJ2-2,.,ASSLNSKAGELF
TRBV7-2,TRBJ2-7,.,ASSLGVLGYEQY
TRBV2,TRBJ1-1,TRBD1,ASSADRGRTEAF